The following is a TCR beta chain sequence with its context. Libraries were prepared by immunoSEQ multiplex PCR; TCRdb keeps only in-frame clonotypes and omits some of them. The sample yields some 190,000 clones, about 88% seen once. The data were taken from a study of blood T cell repertoires in COVID-19. Study summary: T cells, B-cell-depleted T cells, or PBMCs supplied cDNA or gDNA.

This receptor was identified in a woman between 40 and 50 years old who had recovered from COVID-19. Specimen: peripheral blood.

The CDR3 spells CSASTGGHEQYF. CDR3 DNA: TGCAGTGCTAGTACAGGGGGCCACGAGCAGTACTTC. The chain couples TRBV20-1 to TRBJ2-7, with TRBD1 matching over 9 bases. Germline CDR1 and CDR2: DFQATT and SNEGSKA (reference sequence). This CDR3 region has 12 residues. The trim removed 3 bases at V and 5 bases at J, leaving 2 bases unmatched.